This TCR beta chain was captured by sequencing in a study of shared clonotypes between healthy human individuals. Study information: CD4 naive and memory got three plates each, CD8 naive two, CD8 memory one.

The assay ran at deep level. Sequencing was performed with immunoSEQ multiplex PCR; in TCRdb, only in-frame clones are kept and a portion is missing. This table holds about 1.5 million clones, roughly 97% found once. Donation came from healthy HIV-negative adults that had no recent acute infections or vaccinations. Germline loops: CDR1 MNHNY, CDR2 SVGAGI (reference sequence). CDR3 length: 14 residues. V was pared by 7 bases and J by 8 bases, with 9 bases of the junction left unmatched. The clonotype originates from a man aged 25 to 45 in good health. J is TRBJ2-4 and V is TRBV6-6, with 9 bases matching TRBD2. The sequenced sample consisted of naive CD4+ T cells sorted from blood. Regarding subset: CD45RA+ positively selected. CDR3 protein: CASTPGTSNYIQYF. The CDR3 DNA is TGTGCCAGCACCCCCGGGACTAGCAATTACATTCAGTACTTC.